Listed below are T cell receptor beta chains from one sample, sequenced in a study of blood T cell repertoires in COVID-19. Profiling relied on immunoSEQ multiplex PCR, and the TCRdb table lists in-frame clones only, not all of them. In the table there are a few hundred thousand clones, 80% to 85% of which are singletons. Material: PBMCs or T cells enriched from blood (not recorded which). The source of these receptors is a woman in her forties or fifties who had recovered from COVID-19. The CDR3 runs from the conserved cysteine through the conserved F or W. D genes are given only for firm matches. Only part of the rows carry a size: once, few, many, or a class if the clone is expanded.

d_gene,j_gene,abundance,v_gene,CDR3nt,CDR3aa
TRBD1,TRBJ1-1,.,TRBV9,TGTGCCAGCAGCGTAGGTGGACAGGGGAGCGCTGAAGCTTTCTTT,CASSVGGQGSAEAFF
.,TRBJ2-5,.,TRBV4-1,TGCGCCAGCAGCCAAGCCCAGGGTGTCCAGTACTTC,CASSQAQGVQYF
.,TRBJ1-1,.,TRBV3-1/TRBV3-2,TGTGCCAGCAGCCAAGATTGGGAGGGTATCACTGAAGCTTTCTTT,CASSQDWEGITEAFF
.,TRBJ1-1,.,TRBV5-1,TGCGCCTCCCAGAAAGGAGGGGACACTGAAGCTTTCTTT,CASQKGGDTEAFF
.,TRBJ2-5,.,TRBV19,TGTGCCAGTAGTACTCAGGCCGAGACCCAGTACTTC,CASSTQAETQYF
TRBD2,TRBJ2-3,.,TRBV7-7,TGTGCCAGCAGCCCGGGAGCGGGGGACACAAATACGCAGTATTTT,CASSPGAGDTNTQYF
TRBD1,TRBJ1-2,once,TRBV7-2,TGTGCCAGCAGCTTAGAGGGACAGGTTCTCTATGGCTACACCTTC,CASSLEGQVLYGYTF
TRBD2,TRBJ2-7,.,TRBV12-3/TRBV12-4,TGTGCCAGCAGTGCGGGAGGGGTCTACGAGCAGTACTTC,CASSAGGVYEQYF
.,TRBJ1-2,.,TRBV6-1,TGTGCCAGCAGTGAAGACACTAACTATGGCTACACCTTC,CASSEDTNYGYTF
TRBD1,TRBJ1-1,.,TRBV3-1/TRBV3-2,TGTGCCAGCAGCCGGACAGGCGGTGGGTTGACTGAAGCTTTCTTT,CASSRTGGGLTEAFF
.,TRBJ1-5,.,TRBV7-9,TGTGCCAGCAGCTTATACGGGAATCAGCCCCAGCATTTT,CASSLYGNQPQHF
.,TRBJ2-7,.,TRBV19,TGTGCCAGTAGTATTGCGGCAGACTACGAGCAGTACTTC,CASSIAADYEQYF
.,TRBJ1-2,once,TRBV5-1,TGCGCCAGCAGCCCGTGGGTTGCGGGGGACGCCCCGAACCGAGGCTACACCTTC,CASSPWVAGDAPNRGYTF
.,TRBJ2-5,.,TRBV5-4,TGTGCCAGCAGCTTGGTCGGTCCCTTAGAGACCCAGTACTTC,CASSLVGPLETQYF
.,TRBJ1-4,.,TRBV6-5,TGTGCCAGCACGCGGGGTACTTTGGTCCGGGAAAAACTGTTTTTT,CASTRGTLVREKLFF
.,TRBJ1-2,.,TRBV5-4,TGTGCCAGCAGCTTCCGCACACACTATGGCTACACCTTC,CASSFRTHYGYTF
.,TRBJ1-3,.,TRBV3-1/TRBV3-2,TGTGCCAGCAGCCAACGCGGGGGTACGAACACCATATATTTT,CASSQRGGTNTIYF
.,TRBJ1-4,.,TRBV4-3,TGCGCCAGCAGCCAAGCAGCTTGGGGGGCAACTAATGAAAAACTGTTTTTT,CASSQAAWGATNEKLFF
.,TRBJ1-5,.,TRBV19,TGTGCCAGTAGTACTGGTGGGGGCGCGAGAAGCAATCAGCCCCAGCATTTT,CASSTGGGARSNQPQHF
TRBD2,TRBJ2-3,.,TRBV7-2,TGTGCCAGCAGCCAAGGACTAGCGGGGCACCGCACAGATACGCAGTATTTT,CASSQGLAGHRTDTQYF
.,TRBJ1-2,.,TRBV9,TGTGCCAGCAGCGTTTTACAGGGTTATGGCTACACCTTC,CASSVLQGYGYTF
TRBD2,TRBJ2-5,once,TRBV6-2/TRBV6-3,TGTGCCAGCAGTTATACGGGCGGGAGTTTTGGGGAGACCCAGTACTTC,CASSYTGGSFGETQYF
TRBD1,TRBJ1-3,.,TRBV7-2,TGTGCCAGCAGCCCAAGCCCCGGACAGGGGGCAATCGGAAACACCATATATTTT,CASSPSPGQGAIGNTIYF
.,TRBJ1-5,.,TRBV19,TGTGCCAGTAGTATGGCACAGGTAAATCAGCCCCAGCATTTT,CASSMAQVNQPQHF
TRBD1,TRBJ1-5,few,TRBV9,TGTGCCAGCAGCGCAGGGACAGGGTTGGGTCAGCCCCAGCATTTT,CASSAGTGLGQPQHF
.,TRBJ2-1,.,TRBV3-1/TRBV3-2,TGTGCCAGCAGCCAAGTTGGCGGGCGCTCTAACAATGAGCAGTTCTTC,CASSQVGGRSNNEQFF
TRBD1,TRBJ1-5,.,TRBV6-2/TRBV6-3,TGTGCCAGCAGTTACTCGACCAGGGGGCCCTATCAGCCCCAGCATTTT,CASSYSTRGPYQPQHF
.,TRBJ2-3,once,TRBV23-1,TGCGCCAGCAGTCTGGGGAGGATCACAGATACGCAGTATTTT,CASSLGRITDTQYF
.,TRBJ1-5,.,TRBV7-9,TGTGCCAGCAGCTTTTCTGATCAGCCCCAGCATTTT,CASSFSDQPQHF
TRBD1,TRBJ1-6,.,TRBV6-5,TGTGCCAGCAGTACAGGGGGCATTTCACCCCTCCACTTT,CASSTGGISPLHF
.,TRBJ2-1,.,TRBV7-2,TGTGCCAGCAGCCTACCAACAGGGCACAATGAGCAGTTCTTC,CASSLPTGHNEQFF
.,TRBJ1-4,.,TRBV4-2,TGTGCCAGCAGCCAAGATCAGGGATTGGATGAAAAACTGTTTTTT,CASSQDQGLDEKLFF
TRBD1,TRBJ2-7,.,TRBV12-5,TGTGCTAGTGGTTTGGTACATGGGACAGGGGGCCACGAGCAGTACTTC,CASGLVHGTGGHEQYF
TRBD1,TRBJ2-5,.,TRBV28,TGTGCCAGCAGTTTCGTGGGACAGGGGTTGGAGACCCAGTACTTC,CASSFVGQGLETQYF
.,TRBJ1-2,.,TRBV30,TGTGCCTGGAGTGTATCAGGGAACTATGGCTACACCTTC,CAWSVSGNYGYTF
TRBD1,TRBJ2-7,once,TRBV27,TGTGCCAGCAGTCCCTTCCTCAACAGGGGTAGCTACGAGCAGTACTTC,CASSPFLNRGSYEQYF
.,TRBJ1-1,once,TRBV28,TGTGCCAGCAGTCGGGCAGGGGAGAGAGCTTTCTTT,CASSRAGERAFF
.,TRBJ1-1,.,TRBV12-5,TGTGCTAGTGGTTTTTCAGGGGCCCAGGGCACTGAAGCTTTCTTT,CASGFSGAQGTEAFF
TRBD2,TRBJ2-3,.,TRBV3-1/TRBV3-2,TGTGCCAGCAGCCTGCGGGGGTCTTCTCGGCGGGATACGCAGTATTTT,CASSLRGSSRRDTQYF
.,TRBJ1-6,.,TRBV19,TGTGCCAGTAGTATGGAAGGGGATAATTCACCCCTCCACTTT,CASSMEGDNSPLHF
.,TRBJ1-1,.,TRBV19,TGTGCCAGTAAACTAAATACGAACACTGAAGCTTTCTTT,CASKLNTNTEAFF
.,TRBJ2-7,.,TRBV15,TGTGCCACCAGCATACAGGTGGACTACGAGCAGTACTTC,CATSIQVDYEQYF
TRBD1,TRBJ1-1,.,TRBV7-9,TGTGCCAGCAGCTTAGCGCTAGGGGGCGGAAAGGCGAACACTGAAGCTTTCTTT,CASSLALGGGKANTEAFF
.,TRBJ1-1,.,TRBV4-3,TGCGCCAGCAGCCAAGGGACAGCTCTGATGAACACTGAAGCTTTCTTT,CASSQGTALMNTEAFF
TRBD1,TRBJ2-1,.,TRBV5-4,TGTGCCAGCAGCTCTGCCACCTCCACAGGGGCCTACAATGAGCAGTTCTTC,CASSSATSTGAYNEQFF
TRBD1,TRBJ1-4,.,TRBV6-2/TRBV6-3,TGTGCCAGCAGCACGGACAGGGCAAAACTTGAAAAACTGTTTTTT,CASSTDRAKLEKLFF
TRBD1,TRBJ1-2,.,TRBV11-2,TGTGCCAGCAGCTCCGGCGGACAGGGTGACTATGGCTACACCTTC,CASSSGGQGDYGYTF
.,TRBJ1-5,.,TRBV19,TGTGCCAGTAGTATGAGAAAAGATAGCAATCAGCCCCAGCATTTT,CASSMRKDSNQPQHF
TRBD1,TRBJ1-2,.,TRBV29-1,TGCAGCGTCCCGGGACAGTGGGCGGTTGGCTACACCTTC,CSVPGQWAVGYTF